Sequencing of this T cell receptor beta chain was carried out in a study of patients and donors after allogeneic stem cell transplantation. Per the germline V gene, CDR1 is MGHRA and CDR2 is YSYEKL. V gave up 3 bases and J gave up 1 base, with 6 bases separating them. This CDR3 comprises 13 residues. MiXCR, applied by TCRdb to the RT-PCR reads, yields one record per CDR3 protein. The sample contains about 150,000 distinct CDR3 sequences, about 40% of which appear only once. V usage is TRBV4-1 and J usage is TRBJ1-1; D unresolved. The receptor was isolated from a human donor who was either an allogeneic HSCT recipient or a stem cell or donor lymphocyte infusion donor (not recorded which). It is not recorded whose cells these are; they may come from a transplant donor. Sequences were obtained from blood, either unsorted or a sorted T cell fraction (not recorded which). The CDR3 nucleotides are TGCGCCAGCAGCCAGAAACAGAACACTGAAGCTTTCTTT. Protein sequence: CASSQKQNTEAFF.